The 8 T cell receptor beta chains reported below all come from one sample, sequenced in a study of blood T cell repertoires in COVID-19. This table comes from immunoSEQ multiplex PCR, and its TCRdb copy is limited to in-frame clones, with some not included. Of about 300,000 clones listed, 89% are singletons. The specimen sequenced was PBMCs or T cells enriched from blood (not recorded which). The receptor source for this set is a woman aged 50 to 60 who had been exposed to COVID-19.

The CDR3 is CASSSSGQGAREQYF. The CDR3 nucleotides read TGTGCCAGCAGTTCCTCCGGACAGGGGGCTCGGGAGCAGTACTTC. The chain has TRBV28 and TRBJ2-7; 11 bases are a match to TRBD1. With 4 bases clipped from V and 7 bases from J, the junction kept 9 bases outside the gene matches. The CDR3 extends over 15 amino acids. Germline CDR1 is MDHEN and CDR2 is SYDVKM.

The chain employs TRBV7-8 and TRBJ1-2, with unresolved D. Deletions cut 5 bases from V and 2 bases from J, with 9 bases between. This CDR3 has 13 residues. CDR1 is SGHVS and CDR2 is FQNEAQ in the germline V gene. The CDR3 nucleotides read TGTGCCAGCAGCATCGAACAGAACTATGGCTACACCTTC. Translation gives CASSIEQNYGYTF.

This chain uses TRBV7-9 with TRBJ1-2, with 9 bases aligning to TRBD1. The CDR3 is 13 amino acids. Germline V gene sequence: CDR1 SEHNR, CDR2 FQNEAQ (reference sequence). V lost 5 bases, J lost 8 bases, and 6 bases stayed unmatched. CDR3 residues: CASSPGQGAGYTF. The CDR3, as DNA: TGTGCCAGCAGCCCGGGACAGGGCGCCGGCTACACCTTC.

This chain uses TRBV27 with TRBJ1-5; TRBD1 matches at 7 bases. Germline V gene lookup returns CDR1 MNHEY and CDR2 SMNVEV (reference sequence). The CDR3 is made up of 14 amino acids. With V trimmed by 4 bases and J by 5 bases, 5 bases remained unmatched. The CDR3 protein is CASSSQGMYQPQHF. The CDR3 DNA sequence: TGTGCCAGCAGTTCACAGGGGATGTATCAGCCCCAGCATTTT.

The V call is TRBV30, the J call TRBJ1-5, with 10 bases lining up with TRBD1. The CDR3 consists of 12 residues. V was pared by 5 bases and J by 5 bases, with 0 bases of the junction left unmatched. Germline CDR1 reads GTSNPN; CDR2 reads SVGIG (reference sequence). CDR3 residues: CAWGQGDQPQHF. CDR3 coding DNA: TGTGCCTGGGGACAGGGGGATCAGCCCCAGCATTTT.

This clone came up once. The rearrangement links TRBV7-2 to TRBJ1-2, with a possible D match to TRBD1 (5 bases). The CDR3 length is 14 residues. Germline CDR1 reads SGHTA; CDR2 reads FQGNSA. The ends were cut back, 6 bases at V and 7 bases at J, with 18 bases in the middle. CDR3 coding DNA: TGTGCCAGCAGTCCCCATAGGGGTCAGGGTGGCTACACCTTC. This translates into CASSPHRGQGGYTF.

V gene TRBV2 combines with J gene TRBJ1-5, with D uncertain. V shed 2 bases and J shed 0 bases, with 11 bases lying between them. CDR3 length: 16 residues. Germline assignment: CDR1 SNHLY and CDR2 FYNNEI. CDR3 amino acids: CASSERQEYSNQPQHF. The CDR3 DNA reads TGTGCCAGCAGTGAAAGGCAGGAATATAGCAATCAGCCCCAGCATTTT.

The genes are TRBV3-1 (or the pseudogene TRBV3-2) and TRBJ1-1; TRBD1 agrees at 8 bases. The CDR3 is 15 residues long. The germline V gene has CDR1 LGHDT and CDR2 YNNKEL (reference sequence). J lost 5 bases, V lost 6 bases, and 11 bases had no gene match. CDR3 sequence: CASRVTGGRWTEAFF. Written as DNA, the CDR3 is TGTGCCAGCAGGGTAACAGGGGGACGGTGGACTGAAGCTTTCTTT.